This T cell receptor (beta chain) appears in the sequencing data of a study of regulatory T cells in long-lasting Graves disease. Study information: Graves' patients who were just diagnosed had used antithyroid drugs for under 3 months. Whole-study results and caveats: Small numbers of samples may have cut accuracy.

Assembly of TCR beta libraries relied on iRepertoire HTBI primers together with Arm-PCR of CDR3 regions. Using its own MiXCR run on the multiplex PCR reads, TCRdb lists one record per CDR3 protein. This table holds roughly 400,000 distinct CDR3 sequences, approximately 15% found once. With respect to this clonotype: Its antigen is still unknown. Germline and junction disagree at one end, which may indicate a read error.

This CDR3 contains 14 residues. In germline, CDR1 is SGHRS, CDR2 YFSETQ. The time point denotes: newly diagnosed GD, antithyroid drugs for less than 3 months. RNA from PBMCs was the source of the TCR library. The same sample was also studied in work on T cells in Graves' hyperthyroidism and ophthalmopathy.

This receptor was identified in a woman aged 40 to 50 with Graves disease. Sequencing was performed on peripheral blood mononuclear cells (PBMCs), taken at new diagnosis, from a patient treated with antithyroid drugs. The chain recombines TRBV5-1 with TRBJ2-2; D tentatively fits TRBD1 or TRBD2 (5 bases each). DNA of the CDR3: TGCGCCAGCAGATTGGGACCCATCACCGGGGAGCTGTTTTTT. Translation gives CASRLGPITGELFF.